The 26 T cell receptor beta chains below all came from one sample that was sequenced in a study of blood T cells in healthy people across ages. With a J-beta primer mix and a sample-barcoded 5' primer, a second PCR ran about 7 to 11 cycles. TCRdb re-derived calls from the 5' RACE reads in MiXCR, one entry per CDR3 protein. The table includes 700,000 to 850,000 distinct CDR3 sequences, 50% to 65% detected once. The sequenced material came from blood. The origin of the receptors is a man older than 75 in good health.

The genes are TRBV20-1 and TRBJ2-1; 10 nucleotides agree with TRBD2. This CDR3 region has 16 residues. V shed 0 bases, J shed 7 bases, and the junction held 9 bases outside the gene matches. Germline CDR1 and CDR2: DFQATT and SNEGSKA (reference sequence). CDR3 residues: CSARDFASGRVNEQFF. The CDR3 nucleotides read TGCAGTGCTAGAGATTTTGCCAGCGGGAGGGTAAATGAGCAGTTCTTC.

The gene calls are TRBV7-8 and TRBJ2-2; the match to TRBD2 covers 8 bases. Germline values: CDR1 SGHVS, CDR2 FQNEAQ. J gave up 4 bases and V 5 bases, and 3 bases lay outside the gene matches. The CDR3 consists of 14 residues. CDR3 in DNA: TGTGCCAGCAGCGGCGGGGGGCTCACCGGGGAGCTGTTTTTT. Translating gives CASSGGGLTGELFF.

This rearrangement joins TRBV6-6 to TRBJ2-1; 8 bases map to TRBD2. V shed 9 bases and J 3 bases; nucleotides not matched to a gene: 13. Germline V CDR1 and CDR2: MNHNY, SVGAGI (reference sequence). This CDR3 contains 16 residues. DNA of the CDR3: TGTGCCAGTATTCGCAGGGCCCTAGCGGGCTACAATGAGCAGTTCTTC. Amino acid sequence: CASIRRALAGYNEQFF.

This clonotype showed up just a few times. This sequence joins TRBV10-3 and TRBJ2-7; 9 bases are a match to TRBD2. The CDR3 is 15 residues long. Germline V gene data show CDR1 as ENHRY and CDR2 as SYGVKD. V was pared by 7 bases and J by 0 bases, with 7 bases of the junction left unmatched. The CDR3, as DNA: TGTGCCATCACTCCGGGACTAGCAGTCTCCTACGAGCAGTACTTC. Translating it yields CAITPGLAVSYEQYF.

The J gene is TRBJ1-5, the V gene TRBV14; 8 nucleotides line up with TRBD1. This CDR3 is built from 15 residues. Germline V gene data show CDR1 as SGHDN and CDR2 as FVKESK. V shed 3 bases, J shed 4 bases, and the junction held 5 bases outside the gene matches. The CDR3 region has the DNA TGTGCCAGCAGCCAGGGGGGACAGGTAAATCAGCCCCAGCATTTT. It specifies CASSQGGQVNQPQHF.

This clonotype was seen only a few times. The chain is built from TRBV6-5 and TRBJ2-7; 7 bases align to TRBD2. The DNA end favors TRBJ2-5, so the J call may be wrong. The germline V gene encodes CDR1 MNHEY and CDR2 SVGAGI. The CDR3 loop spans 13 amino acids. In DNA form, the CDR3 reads TGTGCCAGTAAACCCGGGGGGACGGAGACCCAGTACTTC. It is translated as CASKPGGTETQYF.

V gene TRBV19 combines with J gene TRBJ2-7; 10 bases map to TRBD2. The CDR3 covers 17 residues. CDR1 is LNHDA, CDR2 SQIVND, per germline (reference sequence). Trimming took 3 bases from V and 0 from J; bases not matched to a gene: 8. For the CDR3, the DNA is TGTGCCAGTAGTATGAGGCTAGCGGGAGTTCTCTCCTACGAGCAGTACTTC. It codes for CASSMRLAGVLSYEQYF.

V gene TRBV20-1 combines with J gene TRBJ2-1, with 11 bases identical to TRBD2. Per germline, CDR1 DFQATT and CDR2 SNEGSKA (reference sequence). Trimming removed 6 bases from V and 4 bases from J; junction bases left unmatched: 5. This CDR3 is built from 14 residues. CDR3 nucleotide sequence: TGCAGTGCCAGACTAGCGGGGACGTACAATGAGCAGTTCTTC. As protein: CSARLAGTYNEQFF.

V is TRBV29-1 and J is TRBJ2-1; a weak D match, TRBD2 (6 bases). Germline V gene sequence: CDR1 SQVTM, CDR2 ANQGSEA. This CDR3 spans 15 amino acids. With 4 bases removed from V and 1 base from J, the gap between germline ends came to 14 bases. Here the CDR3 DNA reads TGCAGCGTTGGGTCTAGCGTTAAATCCTACAATGAGCAGTTCTTC. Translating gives CSVGSSVKSYNEQFF.

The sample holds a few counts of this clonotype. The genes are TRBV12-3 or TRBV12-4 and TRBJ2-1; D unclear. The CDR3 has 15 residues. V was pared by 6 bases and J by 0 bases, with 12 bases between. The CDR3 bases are TGTGCCAGCAGCCCTCTAGGGCGCTCCTACAATGAGCAGTTCTTC. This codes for CASSPLGRSYNEQFF.

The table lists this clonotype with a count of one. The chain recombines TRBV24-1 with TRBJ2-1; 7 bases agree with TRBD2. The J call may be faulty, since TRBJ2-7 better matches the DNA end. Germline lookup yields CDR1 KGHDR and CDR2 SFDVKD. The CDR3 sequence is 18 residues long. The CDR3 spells CATSDSSGRGFSYNEQYF. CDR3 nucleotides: TGTGCCACCAGTGATTCCTCTGGGCGGGGGTTCTCCTACAATGAGCAGTACTTC.

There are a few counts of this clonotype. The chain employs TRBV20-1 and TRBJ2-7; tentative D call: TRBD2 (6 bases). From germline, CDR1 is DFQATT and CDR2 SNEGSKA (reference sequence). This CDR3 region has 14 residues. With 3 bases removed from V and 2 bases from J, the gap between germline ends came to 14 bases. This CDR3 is CSASEGTLPYEQYF. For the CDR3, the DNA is TGCAGTGCTAGTGAGGGGACTCTACCCTACGAGCAGTACTTC.

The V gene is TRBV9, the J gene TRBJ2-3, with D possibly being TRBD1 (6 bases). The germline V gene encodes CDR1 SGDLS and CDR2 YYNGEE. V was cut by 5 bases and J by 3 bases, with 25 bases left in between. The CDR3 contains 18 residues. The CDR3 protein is CASRPTRGEELATDTQYF. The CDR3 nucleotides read TGTGCCAGCAGGCCCACCAGGGGAGAGGAGTTAGCGACAGATACGCAGTATTTT.

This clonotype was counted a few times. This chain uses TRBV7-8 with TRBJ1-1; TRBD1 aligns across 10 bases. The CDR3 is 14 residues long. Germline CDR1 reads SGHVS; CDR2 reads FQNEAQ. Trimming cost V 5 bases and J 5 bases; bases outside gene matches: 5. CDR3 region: CASSAGQGETEAFF. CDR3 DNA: TGTGCCAGCAGCGCCGGACAGGGGGAGACTGAAGCTTTCTTT. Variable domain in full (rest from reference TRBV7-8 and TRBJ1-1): GAGVSQSPRYKVAKRGQDVALRCDPISGHVSLFWYQQALGQGPEFLTYFQNEAQLDKSGLPSDRFFAERPEGSVSTLKIQRTQQEDSAVYLCASSAGQGETEAFFGQGTRLTVV.

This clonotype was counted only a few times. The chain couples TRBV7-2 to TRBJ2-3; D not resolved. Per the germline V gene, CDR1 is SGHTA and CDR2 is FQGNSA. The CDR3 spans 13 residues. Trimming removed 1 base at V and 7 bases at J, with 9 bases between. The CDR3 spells CASSLVQLNTQYF. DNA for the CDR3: TGTGCCAGCAGCTTAGTGCAGCTAAATACGCAGTATTTT.

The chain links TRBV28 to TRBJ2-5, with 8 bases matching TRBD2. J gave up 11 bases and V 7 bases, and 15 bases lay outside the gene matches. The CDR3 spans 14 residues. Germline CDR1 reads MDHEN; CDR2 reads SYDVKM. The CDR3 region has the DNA TGTGCCAGCAATACCGGACTAGCCCGTTCAAAGCAGTACTTC. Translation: CASNTGLARSKQYF.

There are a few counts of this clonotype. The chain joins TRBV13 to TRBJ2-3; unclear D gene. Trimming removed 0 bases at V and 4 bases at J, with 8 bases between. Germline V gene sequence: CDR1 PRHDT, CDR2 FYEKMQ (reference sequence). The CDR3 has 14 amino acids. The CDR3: CASSLGQLADTQYF. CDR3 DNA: TGTGCCAGCAGCTTAGGCCAACTCGCAGATACGCAGTATTTT.

The CDR3 bases are TGCAGTTCCAGGGGGGTGGAAGACGAGCAGTACTTC. The encoded protein is CSSRGVEDEQYF. The rearrangement uses TRBV20-1 and TRBJ2-7, with D possibly TRBD1 on 7 matching bases. Germline V gives CDR1 DFQATT, CDR2 SNEGSKA (reference sequence). The CDR3 is made up of 12 amino acids. With 8 bases removed from V and 5 bases from J, the gap between germline ends came to 16 bases.

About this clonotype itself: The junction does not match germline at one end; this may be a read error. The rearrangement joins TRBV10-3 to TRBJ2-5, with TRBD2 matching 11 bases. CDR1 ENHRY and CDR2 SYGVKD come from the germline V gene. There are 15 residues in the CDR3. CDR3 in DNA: TGTACCATCAGTGCGACTAGCGGGATCCGTGAGACCCAGTACTTC. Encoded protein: CTISATSGIRETQYF.

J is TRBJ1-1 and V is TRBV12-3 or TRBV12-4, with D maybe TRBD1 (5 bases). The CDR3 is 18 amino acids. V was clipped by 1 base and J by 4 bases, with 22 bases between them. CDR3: CASSLGWGDRRGRTEAFF. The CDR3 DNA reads TGTGCCAGCAGTTTAGGATGGGGGGATAGGCGAGGTCGCACTGAAGCTTTCTTT.

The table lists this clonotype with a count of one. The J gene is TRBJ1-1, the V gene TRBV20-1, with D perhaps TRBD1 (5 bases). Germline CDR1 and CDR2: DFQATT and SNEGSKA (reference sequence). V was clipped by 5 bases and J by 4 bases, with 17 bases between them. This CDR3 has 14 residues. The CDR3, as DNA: TGCAGTGCTGCTACAGGACGGGGAAGCACTGAAGCTTTCTTT. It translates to CSAATGRGSTEAFF.

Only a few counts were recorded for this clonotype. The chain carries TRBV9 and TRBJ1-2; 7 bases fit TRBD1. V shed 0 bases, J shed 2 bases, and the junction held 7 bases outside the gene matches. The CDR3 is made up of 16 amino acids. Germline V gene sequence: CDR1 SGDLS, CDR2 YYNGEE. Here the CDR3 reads CASSVGGSGGNYGYTF. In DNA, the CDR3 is TGTGCCAGCAGCGTAGGAGGGTCAGGGGGAAACTATGGCTACACCTTC. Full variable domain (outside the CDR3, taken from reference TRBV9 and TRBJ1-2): DSGVTQTPKHLITATGQRVTLRCSPRSGDLSVYWYQQSLDQGLQFLIQYYNGEERAKGNILERFSAQQFPDLHSELNLSSLELGDSALYFCASSVGGSGGNYGYTFGSGTRLTVV.

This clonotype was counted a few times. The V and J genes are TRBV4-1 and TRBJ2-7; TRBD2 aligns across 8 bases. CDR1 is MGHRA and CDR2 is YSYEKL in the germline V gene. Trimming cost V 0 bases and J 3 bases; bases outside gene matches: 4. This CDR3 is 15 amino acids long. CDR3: CASSQDLAGRYEQYF. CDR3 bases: TGCGCCAGCAGCCAAGATCTAGCGGGCCGCTACGAGCAGTACTTC.

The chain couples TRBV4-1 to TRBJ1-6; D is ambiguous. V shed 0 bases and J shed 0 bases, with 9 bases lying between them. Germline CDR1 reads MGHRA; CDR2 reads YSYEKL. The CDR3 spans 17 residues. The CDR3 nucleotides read TGCGCCAGCAGCCAAGATATGGCCTACTCCTATAATTCACCCCTCCACTTT. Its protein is CASSQDMAYSYNSPLHF.

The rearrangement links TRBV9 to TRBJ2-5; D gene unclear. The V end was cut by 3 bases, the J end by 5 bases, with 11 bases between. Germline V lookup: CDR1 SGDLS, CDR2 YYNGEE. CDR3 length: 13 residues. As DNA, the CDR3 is TGTGCCAGCAGCGGACACGGCTTGGAGACCCAGTACTTC. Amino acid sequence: CASSGHGLETQYF.

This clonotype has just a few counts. The CDR3 spells CASSQTSGAVSPYEQYF. The CDR3 region has the DNA TGCGCCAGCAGCCAAACTAGCGGAGCCGTCTCCCCCTACGAGCAGTACTTC. The rearrangement joins TRBV4-1 to TRBJ2-7; 8 bases are shared with TRBD2. V dropped 2 bases and J dropped 2; count of bases not matched to a gene: 11. Germline assignment: CDR1 MGHRA and CDR2 YSYEKL. The CDR3 contains 17 residues.